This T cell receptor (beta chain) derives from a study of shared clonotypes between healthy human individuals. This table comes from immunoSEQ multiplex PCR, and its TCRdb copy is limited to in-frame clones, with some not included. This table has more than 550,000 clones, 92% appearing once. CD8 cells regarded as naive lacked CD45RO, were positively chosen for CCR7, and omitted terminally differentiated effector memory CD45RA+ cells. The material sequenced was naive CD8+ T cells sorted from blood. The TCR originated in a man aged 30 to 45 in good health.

For the CDR3, the DNA is TGTGCCAGCAGCGCGGACAGGGAAGTAGGAGATACGCAGTATTTT. As protein: CASSADREVGDTQYF. This chain links TRBV5-6 with TRBJ2-3; 8 nucleotides line up with TRBD1. After removal of 4 bases from V and 5 bases from J, the junction contained 9 bases not matched to a gene. This CDR3 comprises 15 residues. Germline V gene sequence: CDR1 SGHDT, CDR2 YYEEEE. Looking up the rest from reference TRBV5-6 and TRBJ2-3 gives the full variable domain: DAGVTQSPTHLIKTRGQQVTLRCSPKSGHDTVSWYQQALGQGPQFIFQYYEEEERQRGNFPDRFSGHQFPNYSSELNVNALLLGDSALYLCASSADREVGDTQYFGPGTRLTVL.